A single sample is the source of the 26 T cell receptor beta chains below, sequenced in a study of PD-1 and CTLA-4 blockade in melanoma (dated by TCRdb to the early 2020s). Libraries were prepared through the immunoSEQ multiplex PCR assay. The immuneACCESS repertoire file appears here via TCRdb, limited to in-frame rearrangements. These files lack a portion of the clones; in checked studies, under half of the deficit traces to unresolved V genes, and the cause of the others is not known. The sample yields about 21,000 clones; more than 70% were counted once. The ten largest clones capture 7.8% of the sample. The sample was CD8+ T cells from peripheral blood, taken before anti-PD-1 treatment. These receptor sequences come from a human donor with melanoma.

The CDR3, as DNA: TGCGCCAGCAGCCAAGTGAGGGCCAACACTGAAGCTTTCTTT. This gives the protein CASSQVRANTEAFF. The V and J genes are TRBV4-1 and TRBJ1-1; D not resolved. The CDR3 consists of 14 residues. Trimming pared 1 base from V and 2 bases from J, leaving 8 bases between. Germline V gene sequence: CDR1 MGHRA, CDR2 YSYEKL.

The V gene is TRBV19, the J gene TRBJ1-1; D not resolved. The germline CDR1 and CDR2 sequences are LNHDA and SQIVND (reference sequence). The length of the CDR3 is 13 residues. Trimming removed 1 base at V and 2 bases at J, with 5 bases between. CDR3 residues: CASSIVSNTEAFF. The CDR3, as DNA: TGTGCCAGTAGTATAGTCAGTAACACTGAAGCTTTCTTT.

This clone came up a few times. The chain is built from TRBV7-8 and TRBJ1-2; 9 bases align to TRBD1. The CDR3 is 14 residues long. Germline CDR1 SGHVS, CDR2 FQNEAQ. V shed 5 bases, J shed 3 bases, and the junction held 4 bases outside the gene matches. The CDR3 spells CASSAGQGYYGYTF. The CDR3 DNA reads TGTGCCAGCAGCGCCGGACAGGGGTACTATGGCTACACCTTC.

V gene TRBV29-1 combines with J gene TRBJ2-2; no firm D call. Germline CDR1 and CDR2: SQVTM and ANQGSEA. The CDR3 spans 13 residues. V lost 7 bases and J 0 bases, leaving 9 bases between the germline ends. In DNA form, the CDR3 reads TGCAGCGACCGGGTCGCGAACACCGGGGAGCTGTTTTTT. As protein: CSDRVANTGELFF.

This clone came up a few times. This chain links TRBV19 with TRBJ1-1; D is unresolved. There are 13 residues in the CDR3. With 6 bases removed from V and 4 bases from J, the gap between germline ends came to 12 bases. Germline V gene sequence: CDR1 LNHDA, CDR2 SQIVND (reference sequence). The CDR3 reads CASRTRGPTEAFF. In nucleotides, the CDR3 is TGTGCCAGTAGGACCAGAGGGCCCACTGAAGCTTTCTTT.

The sample holds one count of this clone. The rearrangement links TRBV7-9 to TRBJ2-1; D perhaps matches TRBD1 (6 bases). Germline CDR1 SEHNR, CDR2 FQNEAQ (reference sequence). This CDR3 spans 12 amino acids. The V end was cut by 5 bases, the J end by 8 bases, with 10 bases between. The CDR3 loop reads CASSPRGYEQFF. For the CDR3, the DNA is TGTGCCAGCAGCCCCAGGGGATATGAGCAGTTCTTC.

The chain carries TRBV5-6 and TRBJ1-2, with D hard to call. V lost 2 bases to trimming and J lost 4 bases, with 12 bases between them. This CDR3 is 14 amino acids long. The germline CDR1 and CDR2 sequences are SGHDT and YYEEEE. The chain's CDR3 is CASSFSPGSYGYTF. DNA for the CDR3: TGTGCCAGCAGCTTCTCCCCCGGGAGCTATGGCTACACCTTC.

This clone occurred once. The chain carries TRBV7-9 and TRBJ1-5; D unclear. From germline, CDR1 is SEHNR and CDR2 FQNEAQ (reference sequence). The V end lost 4 bases, the J end lost 6 bases, and 7 bases lay between the germline ends. This CDR3 has 12 residues. The CDR3 DNA reads as TGTGCCAGCAGCTATACGGGTCAGCCCCAGCATTTT. It codes for CASSYTGQPQHF. Drawing the rest from reference TRBV7-9 and TRBJ1-5, the complete variable domain is DTGVSQNPRHKITKRGQNVTFRCDPISEHNRLYWYRQTLGQGPEFLTYFQNEAQLEKSRLLSDRFSAERPKGSFSTLEIQRTEQGDSAMYLCASSYTGQPQHFGDGTRLSIL.

This chain uses TRBV12-3 or TRBV12-4 with TRBJ1-1; TRBD1 agrees at 8 bases. The CDR3 covers 12 residues. V trimming: 6 bases; J trimming: 7 bases; junction bases outside the gene matches: 4. The chain's CDR3 is CASSPTGVEAFF. In DNA, the CDR3 is TGTGCCAGCAGCCCGACAGGGGTTGAAGCTTTCTTT.

The chain carries TRBV4-1 and TRBJ1-3, with no clear D. Trimming removed 0 bases at V and 2 bases at J, with 14 bases between. This CDR3 region has 17 residues. Germline V lookup: CDR1 MGHRA, CDR2 YSYEKL. The CDR3 sequence: CASSQDPTAGTGNTIYF. The CDR3 nucleotides are TGCGCCAGCAGCCAAGATCCAACGGCCGGGACTGGAAACACCATATATTTT.

This rearrangement joins TRBV29-1 to TRBJ2-1; D may be TRBD2 (7 bases). Germline V gene lookup returns CDR1 SQVTM and CDR2 ANQGSEA. With 5 bases removed from V and 7 bases from J, the gap between germline ends came to 15 bases. There are 13 residues in the CDR3. CDR3 region: CSVMGGGGNEQFF. The CDR3, as DNA: TGCAGCGTTATGGGAGGGGGGGGTAATGAGCAGTTCTTC.

The table lists this clone with a few counts. The CDR3, as DNA: TGTGCCTGGAGTTCGCCGACAGGGATGCCTGAAGCTTTCTTT. Translated, it gives CAWSSPTGMPEAFF. The V and J genes are TRBV30 and TRBJ1-1; 7 bases match TRBD1. Germline V gives CDR1 GTSNPN, CDR2 SVGIG (reference sequence). Trimming removed 2 bases from V and 6 bases from J; junction bases left unmatched: 9. The CDR3 has 14 amino acids. The full variable domain, completed using reference TRBV30 and TRBJ1-1, is SQTIHQWPATLVQPVGSPLSLECTVEGTSNPNLYWYRQAAGRGLQLLFYSVGIGQISSEVPQNLSASRPQDRQFILSSKKLLLSDSGFYLCAWSSPTGMPEAFFGQGTRLTVV.

The chain employs TRBV5-1 and TRBJ2-7; D call uncertain. The CDR3 runs to 11 residues. V was cut by 5 bases and J by 6 bases, with 9 bases left in between. Germline CDR1 is SGHRS and CDR2 is YFSETQ. This CDR3 reads CASSYGPEQYF. In nucleotides, the CDR3 is TGCGCCAGCAGTTATGGACCCGAGCAGTACTTC. The whole variable domain, filled in from reference TRBV5-1 and TRBJ2-7, reads KAGVTQTPRYLIKTRGQQVTLSCSPISGHRSVSWYQQTPGQGLQFLFEYFSETQRNKGNFPGRFSGRQFSNSRSEMNVSTLELGDSALYLCASSYGPEQYFGPGTRLTVT.

This clone was recorded only once. V is TRBV2 and J is TRBJ1-3; D not certain. This CDR3 has 15 amino acids. The germline V gene has CDR1 SNHLY and CDR2 FYNNEI. Trimming stripped 1 base from V and 8 bases from J, with 15 bases between. The CDR3 DNA is TGTGCCAGCAGTGAAGGCCTCGGGCCGGGAGACACCATATATTTT. Amino acids: CASSEGLGPGDTIYF.

The chain is built from TRBV12-3 or TRBV12-4 and TRBJ2-7; D is ambiguous. Trimming shortened V by 4 bases and J by 3 bases, and 7 bases separated the two germline ends. The CDR3 has 12 residues. CDR3 nucleotides: TGTGCCAGCAGTTCATCAGGCTACGAGCAGTACTTC. Protein product: CASSSSGYEQYF.

The chain has TRBV2 and TRBJ2-7, with unresolved D. The V gene's germline CDR1 is SNHLY and CDR2 FYNNEI. Deletions cut 1 base from V and 3 bases from J, with 13 bases between. There are 15 residues in the CDR3. The CDR3 spells CASSEGPGQFYEQYF. As DNA, the CDR3 is TGTGCCAGCAGTGAAGGGCCAGGTCAATTCTACGAGCAGTACTTC.

The count of this clone is one. The rearrangement joins TRBV30 to TRBJ2-1, with 9 bases that match TRBD2. The V gene end was trimmed by 4 bases and the J gene end by 0 bases; junction bases not matched to a gene: 10. CDR1 is GTSNPN and CDR2 is SVGIG in the germline V gene (reference sequence). The CDR3 runs 17 residues. CDR3 nucleotides: TGTGCCTGGATGGGACTAGCAAACCGGAGCTCCTACAATGAGCAGTTCTTC. This translates into CAWMGLANRSSYNEQFF. The whole variable domain, remainder taken from reference TRBV30 and TRBJ2-1, is SQTIHQWPATLVQPVGSPLSLECTVEGTSNPNLYWYRQAAGRGLQLLFYSVGIGQISSEVPQNLSASRPQDRQFILSSKKLLLSDSGFYLCAWMGLANRSSYNEQFFGPGTRLTVL.

The genes are TRBV13 and TRBJ1-1; the D is unclear. Between the trimmed V and J ends, which lost 0 bases and 8 bases, there was a span of 4 bases. The germline gives CDR1 PRHDT, CDR2 FYEKMQ (reference sequence). This CDR3 has 11 amino acids. In nucleotides, the CDR3 is TGTGCCAGCAGCTTAGGGGGGGAAGCTTTCTTT. This encodes CASSLGGEAFF.

This sequence joins TRBV7-9 and TRBJ2-1; D possibly corresponds to TRBD1 (8 bases). Germline CDR1 is SEHNR and CDR2 is FQNEAQ (reference sequence). The germline V and J ends were trimmed by 11 bases and 3 bases, with 17 bases remaining between them. The CDR3 has 14 residues. The CDR3 loop reads CADREGQVYNEQFF. CDR3 nucleotides: TGTGCCGATAGGGAGGGACAGGTCTACAATGAGCAGTTCTTC.

The V call is TRBV6-5, the J call TRBJ1-2, with 7 bases fitting TRBD1. The CDR3 covers 13 residues. Germline CDR1 and CDR2: MNHEY and SVGAGI. The ends lost 5 bases at V and 6 bases at J; junction bases unmatched: 6. The CDR3 sequence: CASSKTGKDGYTF. The CDR3 DNA reads TGTGCCAGCAGTAAGACAGGGAAGGATGGCTACACCTTC.

In this sample, this clone turned up once. The chain recombines TRBV11-2 with TRBJ1-1; D ambiguous. Germline V CDR1 and CDR2: SGHAT, FQNNGV. V was trimmed by 1 base and J by 0 bases, leaving 6 bases between them. This CDR3 has 14 residues. The CDR3 sequence: CASSLVPLNTEAFF. CDR3 sequence (DNA): TGTGCCAGCAGCTTAGTACCGTTGAACACTGAAGCTTTCTTT. Supplemented by reference TRBV11-2 and TRBJ1-1, the full variable domain reads EAGVAQSPRYKIIEKRQSVAFWCNPISGHATLYWYQQILGQGPKLLIQFQNNGVVDDSQLPKDRFSAERLKGVDSTLKIQPAKLEDSAVYLCASSLVPLNTEAFFGQGTRLTVV.

The chain employs TRBV7-2 and TRBJ2-2; 8 positions match TRBD2. CDR1 is SGHTA and CDR2 is FQGNSA in the germline V gene. This CDR3 is 16 amino acids long. Trimming at V came to 2 bases and at J to 1 base, leaving 3 bases not matched to a gene. The CDR3 region has the DNA TGTGCCAGCAGCTTACCCGGGGGGGTGAACACCGGGGAGCTGTTTTTT. Its protein product is CASSLPGGVNTGELFF. Looking up the rest from reference TRBV7-2 and TRBJ2-2 gives the full variable domain: GAGVSQSPSNKVTEKGKDVELRCDPISGHTALYWYRQSLGQGLEFLIYFQGNSAPDKSGLPSDRFSAERTGGSVSTLTIQRTQQEDSAVYLCASSLPGGVNTGELFFGEGSRLTVL.

The gene calls are TRBV2 and TRBJ1-2, with D unresolved. V lost 4 bases to trimming and J lost 4 bases, with 13 bases between them. The germline V gene has CDR1 SNHLY and CDR2 FYNNEI. This CDR3 has 14 amino acids. The CDR3 DNA reads TGTGCCAGCAGTGTCGGGGAAATTGGCTATGGCTACACCTTC. Translation: CASSVGEIGYGYTF. The full variable domain, with the rest looked up from reference TRBV2 and TRBJ1-2, is EPEVTQTPSHQVTQMGQEVILRCVPISNHLYFYWYRQILGQKVEFLVSFYNNEISEKSEIFDDQFSVERPDGSNFTLKIRSTKLEDSAMYFCASSVGEIGYGYTFGSGTRLTVV.

The rearrangement links TRBV21-1 to TRBJ1-1. TRBV21-1 has pseudogene status. The CDR3 length is 16 residues. DNA for the CDR3: TGTGCCAGCACCTACATTGGGGCAGGGACGAACACTGAAGCTTTCTTT. Its translation: CASTYIGAGTNTEAFF.

The rearrangement joins TRBV28 to TRBJ1-1, with 7 bases lining up with TRBD1. Losses at the gene ends were 3 bases for V and 1 base for J; bases not matched to a gene: 5. Germline V gene sequence: CDR1 MDHEN, CDR2 SYDVKM. The CDR3 is made up of 15 amino acids. The CDR3, as DNA: TGTGCCAGCAGTTTGGGGACAGATTCGAACACTGAAGCTTTCTTT. It is translated as CASSLGTDSNTEAFF.

This clone occurred once. This chain links TRBV5-8 with TRBJ2-7; D is ambiguous. The V end was cut by 4 bases, the J end by 7 bases, with 9 bases between. The CDR3 is 11 amino acids. CDR1 SGHTS and CDR2 YDEGEE come from the germline V gene. CDR3 sequence (DNA): TGTGCCAGCAGCATGTCTTGGGAGCAGTACTTC. Residues: CASSMSWEQYF. Based on the CDR3 plus reference TRBV5-8 and TRBJ2-7, the full variable domain is EAGVTQSPTHLIKTRGQQATLRCSPISGHTSVYWYQQALGLGLQFLLWYDEGEERNRGNFPPRFSGRQFPNYSSELNVNALELEDSALYLCASSMSWEQYFGPGTRLTVT.